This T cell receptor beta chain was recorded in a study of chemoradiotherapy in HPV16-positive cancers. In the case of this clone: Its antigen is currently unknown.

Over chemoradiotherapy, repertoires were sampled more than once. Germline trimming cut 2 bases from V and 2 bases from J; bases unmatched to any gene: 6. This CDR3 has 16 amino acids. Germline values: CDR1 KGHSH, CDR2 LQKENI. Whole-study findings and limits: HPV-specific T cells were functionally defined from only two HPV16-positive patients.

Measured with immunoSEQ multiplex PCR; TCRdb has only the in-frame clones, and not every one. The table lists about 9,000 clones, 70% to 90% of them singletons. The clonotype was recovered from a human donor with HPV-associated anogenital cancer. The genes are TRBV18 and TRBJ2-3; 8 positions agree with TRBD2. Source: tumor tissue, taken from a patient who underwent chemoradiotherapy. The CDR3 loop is CASSPRVAGTTDTQYF. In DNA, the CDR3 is TGTGCCAGCTCACCAAGGGTAGCGGGGACCACAGATACGCAGTATTTT.